The rows below give T cell receptor beta chains drawn from one sample of a study of blood T cell repertoires in COVID-19. Some clones are missing from TCRdb's copy, which holds only in-frame ones; the method was immunoSEQ multiplex PCR. Here the sample spans approximately 200,000 clones, approximately 81% being singletons. The sequencing sample was made of PBMCs or T cells enriched from blood (not recorded which). These receptors came from a man in his forties who had recovered from COVID-19. Both conserved end residues are part of each CDR3. D genes are given only for firm matches. Size is stated for part of the rows, as once, few or many counts, or as a class when the clone is expanded.

cdr3_nt,cdr3_aa,v_call,d_call,j_call,clone_size,cdr3_length
TGTGCCAGCAGCCTCGGACTAGCGGGAAACTACGAGCAGTACTTC,CASSLGLAGNYEQYF,TRBV7-8,TRBD2,TRBJ2-7,.,15
TGTGCCAGCAGCTTAGATACAGGGGGCTGGAGCAATCAGCCCCAGCATTTT,CASSLDTGGWSNQPQHF,TRBV7-8,TRBD1,TRBJ1-5,.,17
TGTGCCAGCAGCCCGGACTTCTACGAGCAGTACTTC,CASSPDFYEQYF,TRBV14,.,TRBJ2-7,few,12
TGTGCCAGCAGCTTAGACCTCCTTAATGAGCAGTTCTTC,CASSLDLLNEQFF,TRBV11-2,.,TRBJ2-1,.,13
TGTGCCAGCAGTTCACTTTTCGGTAGCACAGATACGCAGTATTTT,CASSSLFGSTDTQYF,TRBV27,.,TRBJ2-3,.,15
TGTGCCTGGAGTAGGGGACTAGCGTCGCAAGAGACCCAGTACTTC,CAWSRGLASQETQYF,TRBV30,TRBD2,TRBJ2-5,once,15
TGTGCCAGCAGCAAAACCGGGACAGGGGGCGTAGAGCAGTACTTC,CASSKTGTGGVEQYF,TRBV13,TRBD1,TRBJ2-7,once,15
TGTGCCAGCAGACCGGGGCTAGCGGAAACCTACGAGCAGTACTTC,CASRPGLAETYEQYF,TRBV5-4,TRBD2,TRBJ2-7,.,15
TGTGCCAGCAGTGAAGGGGCGGGAGGCCCCCAGGTCGGGGAGCTGTTTTTT,CASSEGAGGPQVGELFF,TRBV2,TRBD2,TRBJ2-2,.,17
TGTGCCAGCAGCCTACCGGGAGGGACCTACGAGCAGTACTTC,CASSLPGGTYEQYF,TRBV2,TRBD2,TRBJ2-7,once,14
TGCGCCAGCAGCGAAGCTAGCTCCTACAATGAGCAGTTCTTC,CASSEASSYNEQFF,TRBV5-1,.,TRBJ2-1,.,14
TGTGCCTGGAGCGGCCGAGCGGGAGGGGCGATAGAGACCCAGTACTTC,CAWSGRAGGAIETQYF,TRBV30,TRBD2,TRBJ2-5,.,16
TGTGCCAGCAGCTTGGTAGCGGGGAGCACAGATACGCAGTATTTT,CASSLVAGSTDTQYF,TRBV7-3,TRBD2,TRBJ2-3,.,15
TGTGCCAGCAGTTTCGCGGGAGGGAATACCTACGAGCAGTACTTC,CASSFAGGNTYEQYF,TRBV28,TRBD2,TRBJ2-7,.,15
TGTGCCAGTAGTATTAAGGGACAGTGGATGGGGAGCAATCAGCCCCAGCATTTT,CASSIKGQWMGSNQPQHF,TRBV19,TRBD1,TRBJ1-5,.,18
TGTGCCAGCCCGAAAGAAGACAGAATGAACACTGAAGCTTTCTTT,CASPKEDRMNTEAFF,TRBV2,.,TRBJ1-1,.,15
TGCGCCAGCAGCTTGAATGGGCCTCGAACGGGGGAGGAACTGTTTTTT,CASSLNGPRTGEELFF,TRBV5-1,.,TRBJ1-4,.,16
TGTGCCAGCACCCTGACTAGCTCCTACGAGCAGTACTTC,CASTLTSSYEQYF,TRBV5-5,.,TRBJ2-7,.,13